This is a list of T cell receptor beta chains from one sample in a study of CD8 T cells in ankylosing spondylitis. From the 5' RACE reads, TCRdb called clonotypes with MiXCR, one entry per CDR3 protein. The sample lists more than 600,000 distinct CDR3 sequences, around 17% occurring once. Material: blood, either unsorted or a sorted T cell fraction (not recorded which). These receptors were collected from a male donor with ankylosing spondylitis. Each CDR3 is given with its conserved first and last residue. The order of the fields is clone size, V gene, J gene, D gene, CDR3 DNA, CDR3 protein. The D gene is left open where the match is weak. The size entry is marked missing in some rows and otherwise reads once, few, many or a size class.

>many|TRBV7-9|TRBJ2-5|NA
TGTGCCAGCAGCTTAGAGGAGGGTGGCGAGACCCAGTACTTC
CASSLEEGGETQYF
>few|TRBV10-3|TRBJ2-1|TRBD2
TGTGCCATCAGAGCGGGGAGGGGTTCTGAGAGTGAGCAGTTCTTC
CAIRAGRGSESEQFF
>NA|TRBV7-9|TRBJ1-4|TRBD1
TGTGCCAGCACCTCCCCGGGACAGGGGGCGCATTTTGAAAAACTGTTTTTT
CASTSPGQGAHFEKLFF
>NA|TRBV10-3|TRBJ1-5|NA
TGTGCCATCAGTCCCGACAGGAGTTATAGCAATCAGCCCCAGCATTTT
CAISPDRSYSNQPQHF
>NA|TRBV20-1|TRBJ1-1|NA
TGCAGTGCTCACAACTCAGGGTACACTGAAGCTTTCTTT
CSAHNSGYTEAFF
>NA|TRBV11-2|TRBJ2-2|NA
TGTGCCAGCAGCCAGGCCGTGGGGACCGGGGAGCTGTTTTTT
CASSQAVGTGELFF
>many|TRBV5-1|TRBJ2-3|TRBD1
TGCGCCAGCAGCTTGACTGGACAGGGCACTACAGATACGCAGTATTTT
CASSLTGQGTTDTQYF
>NA|TRBV7-2|TRBJ2-3|NA
TGTGCCAGCAGCTTACTTTCCGGGGGCCCAGATACGCAGTATTTT
CASSLLSGGPDTQYF
>NA|TRBV24-1|TRBJ2-1|TRBD2
TGTGCCACCACAGCGGGAGCCAACTACAATGAGCAGTTCTTC
CATTAGANYNEQFF
>NA|TRBV12-3/TRBV12-4|TRBJ1-4|NA
TGTGCCAGCAGTTCTTGGGGTGGAGAGGAAAAACTGTTTTTT
CASSSWGGEEKLFF
>once|TRBV7-2|TRBJ2-7|NA
TGTGCCAGCAGCTTAGAGGTCAGTAGCGCCGAGCAGTACTTC
CASSLEVSSAEQYF
>NA|TRBV5-8|TRBJ1-1|NA
TGTGCCAGCAGCTTCCTCACGCTGGGGGACACTGAAGCTTTCTTT
CASSFLTLGDTEAFF
>few|TRBV5-1|TRBJ2-1|TRBD2
TGCGCCAGCAGCTTGGCAGCTAGCCTAGCGGCATACAATGAGCAGTTCTTC
CASSLAASLAAYNEQFF
>few|TRBV29-1|TRBJ1-3|NA
TGCAGCGTTGAAACAGAGGGCTCCGGAAACACCATATATTTT
CSVETEGSGNTIYF
>many|TRBV3-1|TRBJ1-2|TRBD1
TGTGCCAGCAGCCAAGTGGGACAGGGGGTCCGATATGGCTACACCTTC
CASSQVGQGVRYGYTF
>few|TRBV5-1|TRBJ1-1|TRBD1
TGCGCCAGCAGCTTTTCAGGGGGCGACACTGAAGCTTTCTTT
CASSFSGGDTEAFF